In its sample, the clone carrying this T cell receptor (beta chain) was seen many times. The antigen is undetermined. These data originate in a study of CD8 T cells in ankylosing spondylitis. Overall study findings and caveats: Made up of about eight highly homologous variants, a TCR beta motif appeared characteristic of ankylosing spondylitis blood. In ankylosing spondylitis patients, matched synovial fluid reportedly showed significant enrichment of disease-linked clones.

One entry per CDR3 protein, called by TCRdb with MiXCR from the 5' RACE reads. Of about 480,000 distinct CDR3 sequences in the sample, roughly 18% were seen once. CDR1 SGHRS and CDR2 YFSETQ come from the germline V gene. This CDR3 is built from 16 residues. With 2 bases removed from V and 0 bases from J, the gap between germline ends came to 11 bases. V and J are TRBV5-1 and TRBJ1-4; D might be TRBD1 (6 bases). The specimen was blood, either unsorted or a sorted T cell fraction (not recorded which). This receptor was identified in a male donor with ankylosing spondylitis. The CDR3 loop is CASSLSGASTNEKLFF. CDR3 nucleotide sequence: TGCGCCAGCAGCTTATCAGGGGCCTCAACTAATGAAAAACTGTTTTTT.